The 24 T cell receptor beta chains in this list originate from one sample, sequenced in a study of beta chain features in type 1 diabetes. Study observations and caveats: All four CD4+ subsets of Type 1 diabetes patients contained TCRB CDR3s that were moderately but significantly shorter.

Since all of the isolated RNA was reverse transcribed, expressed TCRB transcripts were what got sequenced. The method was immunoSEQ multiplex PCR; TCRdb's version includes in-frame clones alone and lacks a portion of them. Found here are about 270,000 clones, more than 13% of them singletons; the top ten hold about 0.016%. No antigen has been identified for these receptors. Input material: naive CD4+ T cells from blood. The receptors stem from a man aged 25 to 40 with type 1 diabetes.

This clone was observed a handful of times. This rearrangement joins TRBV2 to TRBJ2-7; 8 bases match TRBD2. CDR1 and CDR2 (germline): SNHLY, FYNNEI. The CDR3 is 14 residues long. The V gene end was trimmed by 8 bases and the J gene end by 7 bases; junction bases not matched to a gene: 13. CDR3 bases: TGTGCCAGCTTGGGGGTAGCGGGATTAGGGGAGCAGTACTTC. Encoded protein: CASLGVAGLGEQYF.

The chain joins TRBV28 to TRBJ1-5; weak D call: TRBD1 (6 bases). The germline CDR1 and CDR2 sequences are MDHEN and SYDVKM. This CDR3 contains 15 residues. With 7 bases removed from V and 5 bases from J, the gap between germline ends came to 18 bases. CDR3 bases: TGTGCCAGCACCCCCTGGGGGCAGGGCGATCAGCCCCAGCATTTT. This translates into CASTPWGQGDQPQHF. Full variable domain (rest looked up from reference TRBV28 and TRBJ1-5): DVKVTQSSRYLVKRTGEKVFLECVQDMDHENMFWYRQDPGLGLRLIYFSYDVKMKEKGDIPEGYSVSREKKERFSLILESASTNQTSMYLCASTPWGQGDQPQHFGDGTRLSIL.

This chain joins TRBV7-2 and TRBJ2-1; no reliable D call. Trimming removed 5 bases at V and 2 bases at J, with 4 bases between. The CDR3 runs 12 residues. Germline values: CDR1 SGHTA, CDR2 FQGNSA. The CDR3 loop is CASSPAYNEQFF. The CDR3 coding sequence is TGTGCCAGCAGCCCCGCCTACAATGAGCAGTTCTTC.

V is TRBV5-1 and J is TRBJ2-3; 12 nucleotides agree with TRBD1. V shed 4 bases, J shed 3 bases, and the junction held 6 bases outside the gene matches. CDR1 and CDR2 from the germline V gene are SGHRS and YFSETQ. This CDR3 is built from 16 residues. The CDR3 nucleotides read TGCGCCAGCAGCGAGACGGGACAGGGGGCAACAGATACGCAGTATTTT. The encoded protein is CASSETGQGATDTQYF.

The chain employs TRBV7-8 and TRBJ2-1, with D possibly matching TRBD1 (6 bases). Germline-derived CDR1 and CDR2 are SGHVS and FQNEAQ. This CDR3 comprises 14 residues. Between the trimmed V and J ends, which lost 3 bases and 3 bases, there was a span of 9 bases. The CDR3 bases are TGTGCCAGCAGCTTGAGACAGGACTACAATGAGCAGTTCTTC. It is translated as CASSLRQDYNEQFF.

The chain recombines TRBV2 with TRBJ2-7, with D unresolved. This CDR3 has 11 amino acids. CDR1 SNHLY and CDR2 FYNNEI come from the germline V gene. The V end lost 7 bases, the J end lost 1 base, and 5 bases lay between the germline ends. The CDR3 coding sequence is TGTGCCAGCAAGAGGTCCTACGAGCAGTACTTC. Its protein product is CASKRSYEQYF.

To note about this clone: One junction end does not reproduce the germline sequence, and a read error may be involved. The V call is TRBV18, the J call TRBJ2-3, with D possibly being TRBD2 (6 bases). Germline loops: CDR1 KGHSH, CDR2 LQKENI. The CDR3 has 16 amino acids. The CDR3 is CASSPQETSYTDTQYF. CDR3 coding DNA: TGTGCCAGCTCCCCACAGGAAACTAGCTATACAGATACGCAGTATTTT.

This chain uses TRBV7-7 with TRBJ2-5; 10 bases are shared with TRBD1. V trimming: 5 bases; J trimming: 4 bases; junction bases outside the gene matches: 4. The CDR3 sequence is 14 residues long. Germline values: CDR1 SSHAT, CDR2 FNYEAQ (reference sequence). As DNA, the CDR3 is TGTGCCAGCAGCGGACAGGGGGTGGGAGAGACCCAGTACTTC. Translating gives CASSGQGVGETQYF.

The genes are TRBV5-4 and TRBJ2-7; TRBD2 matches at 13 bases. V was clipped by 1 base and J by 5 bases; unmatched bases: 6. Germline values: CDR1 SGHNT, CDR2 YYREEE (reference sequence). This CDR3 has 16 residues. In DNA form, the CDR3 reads TGTGCCAGCAGCTTGAAACTAGCGGGAGGGCCTGACGAGCAGTACTTC. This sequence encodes CASSLKLAGGPDEQYF. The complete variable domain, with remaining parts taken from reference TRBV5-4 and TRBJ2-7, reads ETGVTQSPTHLIKTRGQQVTLRCSSQSGHNTVSWYQQALGQGPQFIFQYYREEENGRGNFPPRFSGLQFPNYSSELNVNALELDDSALYLCASSLKLAGGPDEQYFGPGTRLTVT.

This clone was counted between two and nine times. CDR3 sequence reads: CASSLEGEAYEQYF. The CDR3 bases are TGTGCCAGCAGTTTGGAGGGAGAGGCCTACGAGCAGTACTTC. V gene TRBV28 combines with J gene TRBJ2-7, with a weak D call TRBD2 (6 bases). V lost 3 bases and J lost 2, with 11 bases in between. Germline V gene data show CDR1 as MDHEN and CDR2 as SYDVKM. The CDR3 runs 14 residues.

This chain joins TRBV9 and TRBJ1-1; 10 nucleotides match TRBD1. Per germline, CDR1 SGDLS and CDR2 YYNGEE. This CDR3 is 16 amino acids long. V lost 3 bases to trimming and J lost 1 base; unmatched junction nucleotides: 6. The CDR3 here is CASSAYRDRGNTEAFF. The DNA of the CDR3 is TGTGCCAGCAGCGCCTACCGGGACAGGGGGAACACTGAAGCTTTCTTT. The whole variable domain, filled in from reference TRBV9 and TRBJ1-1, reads DSGVTQTPKHLITATGQRVTLRCSPRSGDLSVYWYQQSLDQGLQFLIQYYNGEERAKGNILERFSAQQFPDLHSELNLSSLELGDSALYFCASSAYRDRGNTEAFFGQGTRLTVV.

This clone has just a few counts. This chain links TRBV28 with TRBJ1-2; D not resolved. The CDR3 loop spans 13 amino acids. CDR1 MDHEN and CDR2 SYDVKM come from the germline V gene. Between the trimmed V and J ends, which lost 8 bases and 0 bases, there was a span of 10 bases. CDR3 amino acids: CASDSQPNYGYTF. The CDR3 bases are TGTGCCAGCGACTCCCAACCTAACTATGGCTACACCTTC.

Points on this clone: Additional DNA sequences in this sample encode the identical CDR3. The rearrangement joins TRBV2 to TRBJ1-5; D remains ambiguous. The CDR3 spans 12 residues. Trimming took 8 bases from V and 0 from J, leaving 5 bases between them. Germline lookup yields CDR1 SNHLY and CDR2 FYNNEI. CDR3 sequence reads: CASRDSNQPQHF. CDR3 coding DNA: TGTGCCAGCCGAGATAGCAATCAGCCCCAGCATTTT.

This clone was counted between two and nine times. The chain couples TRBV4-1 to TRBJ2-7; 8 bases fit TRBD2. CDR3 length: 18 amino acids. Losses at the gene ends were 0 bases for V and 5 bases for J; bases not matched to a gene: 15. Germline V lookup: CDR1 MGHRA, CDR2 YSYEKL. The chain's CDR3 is CASSQDYKAAGDRDEQYF. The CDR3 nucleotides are TGCGCCAGCAGCCAAGATTATAAGGCAGCGGGAGATCGCGACGAGCAGTACTTC.

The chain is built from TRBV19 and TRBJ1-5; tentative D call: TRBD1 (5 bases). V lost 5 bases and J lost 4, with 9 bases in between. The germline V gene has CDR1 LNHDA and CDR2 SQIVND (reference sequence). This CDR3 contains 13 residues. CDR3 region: CASSYGGNQPQHF. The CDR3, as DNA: TGTGCCAGTAGTTACGGGGGTAATCAGCCCCAGCATTTT.

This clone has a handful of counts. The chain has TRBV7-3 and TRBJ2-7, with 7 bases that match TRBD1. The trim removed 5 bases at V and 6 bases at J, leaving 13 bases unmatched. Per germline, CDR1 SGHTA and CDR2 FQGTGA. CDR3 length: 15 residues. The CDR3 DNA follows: TGTGCCAGCAGCCCGCAGACAGGGTCTTGGGGCGAGCAGTACTTC. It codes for CASSPQTGSWGEQYF.

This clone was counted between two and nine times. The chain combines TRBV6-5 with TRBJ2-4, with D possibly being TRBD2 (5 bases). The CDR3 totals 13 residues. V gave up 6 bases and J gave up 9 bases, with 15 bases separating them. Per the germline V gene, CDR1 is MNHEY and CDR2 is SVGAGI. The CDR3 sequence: CASSGVAGIIQYF. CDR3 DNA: TGTGCCAGCAGCGGGGTGGCCGGGATCATTCAGTACTTC.

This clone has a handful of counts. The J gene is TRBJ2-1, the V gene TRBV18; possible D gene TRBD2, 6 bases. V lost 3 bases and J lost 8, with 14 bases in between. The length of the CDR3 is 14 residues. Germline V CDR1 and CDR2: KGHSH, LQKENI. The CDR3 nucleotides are TGTGCCAGCTCACCGCCGACTAGGAATCATGAGCAGTTCTTC. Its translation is CASSPPTRNHEQFF. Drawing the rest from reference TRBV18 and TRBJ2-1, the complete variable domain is NAGVMQNPRHLVRRRGQEARLRCSPMKGHSHVYWYRQLPEEGLKFMVYLQKENIIDESGMPKERFSAEFPKEGPSILRIQQVVRGDSAAYFCASSPPTRNHEQFFGPGTRLTVL.

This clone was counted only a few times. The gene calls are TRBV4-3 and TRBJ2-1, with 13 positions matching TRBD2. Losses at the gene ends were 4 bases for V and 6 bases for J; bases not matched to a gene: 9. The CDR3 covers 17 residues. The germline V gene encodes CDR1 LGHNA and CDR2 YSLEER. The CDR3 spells CASSRGLAGVGGNEQFF. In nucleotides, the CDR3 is TGCGCCAGCAGCCGCGGACTAGCGGGAGTCGGGGGCAATGAGCAGTTCTTC.

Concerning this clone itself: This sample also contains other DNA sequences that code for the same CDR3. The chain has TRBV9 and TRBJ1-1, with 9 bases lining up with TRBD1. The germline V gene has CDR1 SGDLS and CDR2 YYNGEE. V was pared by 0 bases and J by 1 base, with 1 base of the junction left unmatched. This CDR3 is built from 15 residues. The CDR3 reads CASSVGGQGNTEAFF. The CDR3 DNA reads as TGTGCCAGCAGCGTAGGGGGACAGGGGAACACTGAAGCTTTCTTT.

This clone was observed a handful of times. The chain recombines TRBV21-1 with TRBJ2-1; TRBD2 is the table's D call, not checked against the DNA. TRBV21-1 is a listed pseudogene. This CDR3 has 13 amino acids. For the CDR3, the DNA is TGTGCCAGCAGCAAAGGGACGGGGACTACAAAGTTCTTC. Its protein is CASSKGTGTTKFF.

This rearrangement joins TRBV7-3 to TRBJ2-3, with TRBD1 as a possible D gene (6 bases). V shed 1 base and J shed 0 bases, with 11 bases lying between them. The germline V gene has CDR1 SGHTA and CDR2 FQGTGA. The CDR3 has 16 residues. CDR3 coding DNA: TGTGCCAGCAGCTTAAGGGGGACACCTAGCACAGATACGCAGTATTTT. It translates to CASSLRGTPSTDTQYF. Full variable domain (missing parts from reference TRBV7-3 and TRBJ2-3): GAGVSQTPSNKVTEKGKYVELRCDPISGHTALYWYRQSLGQGPEFLIYFQGTGAADDSGLPNDRFFAVRPEGSVSTLKIQRTERGDSAVYLCASSLRGTPSTDTQYFGPGTRLTVL.

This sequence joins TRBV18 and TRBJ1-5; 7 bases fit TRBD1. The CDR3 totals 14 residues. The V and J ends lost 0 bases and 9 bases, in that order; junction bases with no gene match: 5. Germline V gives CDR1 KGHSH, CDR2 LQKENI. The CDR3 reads CASSPPDRLRPQHF. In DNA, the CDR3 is TGTGCCAGCTCACCACCGGACAGGCTGAGGCCCCAGCATTTT.

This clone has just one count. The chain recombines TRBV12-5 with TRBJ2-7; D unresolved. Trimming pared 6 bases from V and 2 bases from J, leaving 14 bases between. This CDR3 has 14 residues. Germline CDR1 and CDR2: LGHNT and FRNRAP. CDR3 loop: CASGPRIRPYEQYF. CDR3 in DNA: TGTGCTAGTGGCCCCAGGATCAGGCCCTACGAGCAGTACTTC.